This entry features one T cell receptor (beta chain) sequence. The data are from a study of control samples from healthy donors and cancer patients. The protocol was immunoSEQ multiplex PCR, while the TCRdb copy is restricted to in-frame clones and leaves out a portion. There are around 50,000 clones in the sample; approximately 96% occur only once, and 1.5% to 2% lies in the top ten. The receptor was derived from a woman between 25 and 40 years old in good health. The sequenced sample was blood.

The CDR3 reads CASSEGTGGGEQFF. The CDR3 DNA reads TGCGCCAGCAGCGAAGGGACAGGGGGAGGTGAGCAGTTCTTC. This chain joins TRBV5-1 and TRBJ2-1; 11 nucleotides agree with TRBD1. Germline V gene sequence: CDR1 SGHRS, CDR2 YFSETQ. The length of the CDR3 is 14 residues. Trimming removed 4 bases from V and 9 bases from J; junction bases left unmatched: 6.